Sequencing of this TCR beta chain was carried out in a study of blood T cells in healthy people across ages. Study-level background: T cells yielded about one barcoded beta molecule per two cells through template switching. Whole-study findings and limits: Estimates of diversity drawn from one million T cells were considered underestimates.

This clonotype was seen at least ten times. Antigen: not known. Primers used in a second PCR of roughly 6 to 11 cycles were a sample-barcoded 5' primer and a J-beta primer mix. A 12-random-nucleotide template-switch adaptor tagged each cDNA molecule. TCRdb re-called the 5' RACE reads with MiXCR, one entry per CDR3 protein. The profile shows 790,000 or so distinct CDR3 sequences, about 46% of them singletons. The germline CDR1 and CDR2 sequences are SGHTA and FQGNSA. The V and J ends lost 1 base and 0 bases respectively, with 10 bases between them. The CDR3 has 16 residues. Peripheral blood from each donor was collected in a volume of 8 to 10 milliliters.

The sequence came from an elderly man in good health. The chain uses TRBV7-2 and TRBJ2-1; the D gene is possibly TRBD2 (5 bases). The sequenced sample consisted of blood. The CDR3 sequence is CASSLGPADSYNEQFF. The CDR3 DNA is TGTGCCAGCAGCTTAGGACCAGCGGACTCCTACAATGAGCAGTTCTTC.